This record covers a single TCR beta chain. The entry originates in a study of blood T cell repertoires in COVID-19. All enrollees were roughly 18 to 95 years old and from fewer than 30 US areas. Participants had their cohort set by participant-reported clinical history. Some clones are missing from TCRdb's copy, which holds only in-frame ones; the method was immunoSEQ multiplex PCR. This sample carries 150,000 to 200,000 clones, over 70% of them seen once, and the ten largest clones take approximately 5.1%. V dropped 0 bases and J dropped 8 bases, with 10 bases sitting between them. The CDR3 spans 13 residues. Germline V gene sequence: CDR1 MNHEY, CDR2 SVGAGI.

This clonotype was sampled from a woman in her thirties or forties with acute COVID-19. This rearrangement joins TRBV6-5 to TRBJ1-2, with unresolved D. The sequenced sample consisted of PBMCs or T cells enriched from blood (not recorded which). The CDR3 region is CASSYSEGRGYTF. The DNA for the CDR3 is TGTGCCAGCAGTTACTCGGAGGGCCGCGGCTACACCTTC.